The text below deals with one T cell receptor (beta chain). Its antigen remains undetermined. There are no base qualities to consult, and no much larger clone falls within one base. Trimming accounts for 9 bases at V and 2 bases at J, while the number of junction bases matched to no gene is 1. The CDR3 contains 12 residues, cysteine and phenylalanine counted. The read is trimmed to its CDR3 DNA, 36 bases read in frame from base 1. The germline V gene gives CDR1 as MNHEY and CDR2 as SVGAGI. This record comes from a study of CD4 T cells in relation to SARS-CoV-2 and coronaviruses (dated by TCRdb to the early 2020s). Background for the entire study: Across all 12 patients in the convalescent cohort, the median age was nearly 40 years, with a range of roughly 21 to 75 years. The roughly 12 convalescent patients included 8 males and 4 females; two subjects were Hispanic. Using patient-derived lymphoblastoid cell lines, the shared crossreactive spike epitopes were mapped to their HLA restriction. At the level of individual TCR clonotypes, the study measured memory CD4+ T cell crossreactivity between SARS-CoV-2 spike protein and common cold coronavirus spike proteins. The Adaptive Biotechnologies TCR-sequencing kit was used to sequence samples from three pre-COVID donors and the naive versus memory experiments, while other data came from Illumina-based sequencing. For other donors in the study, expansion assays were sequenced with a different, Illumina-based TCR-beta assay. Paper-wide results and their limitations: Naive versus memory sequencing indicated the assay detects memory recall responses rather than primary responses primed during culture. Crossreactivity analysis was centred on spike protein, so crossreactivity against other viral proteins was not assessed. Pre-pandemic and post-infection samples were not both contributed by any donor, so tracing of the source of pre-existing responses was limited. Crossreactive clones showed significantly weaker SARS-CoV-2-driven expansion than monoreactive clones, consistent with antigenic imprinting. Roughly 65% of donors had memory CD4+ clonotypes that crossrecognized SARS-CoV-2 and at least one common cold coronavirus spike. The study was constrained by small numbers of patients and of tested TCRs.

Naive and memory CD4+ T cells were separated from cryopreserved PBMCs by first enriching for CD4 and then performing EasySep naive CD4+ T cell enrichment. PBMCs were isolated from leukapheresis product or whole blood by Ficoll-Paque PLUS gradient centrifugation. PBMCs were either cryopreserved at -140 degrees C or used fresh in the expansion assay. The QIAamp Micro DNA Kit was used to extract genomic DNA from the CD4+ T cells. Uncultured naive and memory CD4+ T cell DNA received deep-resolution immunoSEQ TCR-beta sequencing. For the original study's pipeline: During preprocessing, nonproductive sequences were discarded, as were any CDR3s that did not begin with C, did not end with F or W, or were shorter than 7 amino acids. Cultured and uncultured naive and memory CD4+ repertoires were searched for previously identified spike- and CEF-reactive CDR3s. CDR3 homology was measured as pairwise Levenshtein distance, computed with the stringdist R package after trimming three terminal residues from each end. The immuneACCESS repertoire file appears here via TCRdb, limited to in-frame rearrangements. These files lack a portion of the clones; in checked studies, under half of the deficit traces to unresolved V genes, and the cause of the others is not known. V and J calls and clone size are copied from that table; D and trimming were computed from the DNA. Recorded for this sample are approximately 50,000 clones; 92% of them occurred a single time. Together, the top ten hold about 0.4% of the sample.

The TCR sequence derives from an adult with COVID-19. The V gene is TRBV6-5 and the J gene is TRBJ2-7, with 10 middle bases fitting TRBD2. The sequencing input was naive CD4+ T cells from PBMCs. Per the publication, the cell subset or site label means: naive CD4+ T cells isolated by negative enrichment. CDR3 reads: CASLAGAYEQYF. The nucleotide sequence is given as TGTGCCAGTCTAGCGGGAGCCTACGAGCAGTACTTC.